Reported below is one T cell receptor beta chain. Its antigen is unidentified. This specimen belongs to a study of T cells expressing NK-cell markers. Overall study context: Investigators obtained TCR beta repertoires from sorted CD3+CD56+NKG2C+, CD3+CD56+NKG2C- and CD3+CD56-NKG2C+ T cells.

5'RACE template switching with UMIs generated TCR beta cDNA. TCRdb re-called the 5' RACE reads and gives one entry per CDR3 protein, without DNA. The listing contains roughly 380,000 distinct CDR3 sequences. The study, taken as a whole, reports: Whether expanded NKG2C-expressing T cell clones recognize HCMV is unknown.

Material for sequencing was blood T cells: a sorted CD56 or NKG2C T cell subset, CD4+ or CD8+ T cells, or bulk PBMC T cells (not recorded which). The receptor comes from a man aged 18 to 69 in good health.

This CDR3 is CASSPKQGRTSGGETQYF. The chain joins TRBV5-1 to TRBJ2-5; the TCRdb D gene call, TRBD2, has no DNA to confirm it. The CDR3 spans 18 residues. Looked up from germline, CDR1 is SGHRS and CDR2 is YFSETQ. Complete variable domain (other parts from reference TRBV5-1 and TRBJ2-5): KAGVTQTPRYLIKTRGQQVTLSCSPISGHRSVSWYQQTPGQGLQFLFEYFSETQRNKGNFPGRFSGRQFSNSRSEMNVSTLELGDSALYLCASSPKQGRTSGGETQYFGPGTRLLVL.